This T cell receptor (beta chain) originates from a study of control samples from healthy donors and cancer patients. V was trimmed by 1 base and J by 5 bases, leaving 2 bases between them. The CDR3 covers 11 residues. CDR1 and CDR2 from the germline V gene are MGHDK and SYGVNS. Repertoires were generated with immunoSEQ multiplex PCR, while TCRdb's copy carries only in-frame clones and drops some. The sample holds about 130,000 clones, less than 95% seen once. The specimen sequenced was blood. The chain has TRBV25-1 and TRBJ1-2; no firm D call. This TCR came from a man between 18 and 35 years old in good health. CDR3 residues: CASSEFYGYTF. CDR3 coding DNA: TGTGCCAGCAGTGAATTTTATGGCTACACCTTC.